Listed below are T cell receptor beta chains from one sample, sequenced in a study of control samples from healthy donors and cancer patients. Sequenced by immunoSEQ multiplex PCR; TCRdb stores in-frame clones only, minus some. This repertoire shows about 140,000 clones, around 90% found once; its top ten account for about 7.1%. The sample was blood. The receptor source for this set is a man between 18 and 29 years old in good health. The CDR3 runs from the conserved cysteine through the conserved F or W. Fields, in order: CDR3 protein, CDR3 DNA, J gene, clone size, V gene, D gene. D genes are given only for firm matches. Some rows mark clone size as missing; the rest say once, few, many or name a class of expanded clone.

CASSSGPNTEAFF,TGTGCCAGCAGCTCAGGACCGAACACTGAAGCTTTCTTT,TRBJ1-1,NA,TRBV7-6,NA
CAIRDTQYF,TGTGCCATCCGGGATACGCAGTATTTT,TRBJ2-3,NA,TRBV10-3,NA
CASSPRTGSPQPQHF,TGTGCCAGTAGTCCTCGGACAGGTTCCCCTCAGCCCCAGCATTTT,TRBJ1-5,few,TRBV19,TRBD1
CASSLGGANVLTF,TGTGCCAGCAGCCTGGGGGGGGCCAACGTCCTGACTTTC,TRBJ2-6,NA,TRBV13,NA
CASSEAGGNLGDTQYF,TGTGCCAGCAGTGAAGCGGGGGGTAATCTTGGAGATACGCAGTATTTT,TRBJ2-3,once,TRBV6-1,NA
CASRGWDSQNQPQHF,TGCGCCAGCAGGGGGTGGGACAGTCAAAATCAGCCCCAGCATTTT,TRBJ1-5,NA,TRBV4-1,TRBD1
CASSLVVTSGTDTQYF,TGTGCCAGCAGCTTAGTCGTTACTAGCGGCACAGATACGCAGTATTTT,TRBJ2-3,NA,TRBV11-2,TRBD2
CASSLGHLTGQGDLGSYNEQFF,TGCGCCAGCAGCTTGGGGCACCTAACGGGACAGGGGGATTTGGGCTCCTACAATGAGCAGTTCTTC,TRBJ2-1,NA,TRBV5-1,TRBD1
CAWTGASIDYGYTF,TGTGCCTGGACAGGGGCTTCTATCGATTATGGCTACACCTTC,TRBJ1-2,NA,TRBV30,NA
CASSWGQWNTEAFF,TGTGCCAGCAGCTGGGGACAGTGGAACACTGAAGCTTTCTTT,TRBJ1-1,once,TRBV13,TRBD1
CASSSGTGGYNEQFF,TGTGCCAGCAGCTCCGGGACAGGGGGCTACAATGAGCAGTTCTTC,TRBJ2-1,NA,TRBV7-8,TRBD1
CASSFTGTGFLYEQYF,TGCGCCAGCAGCTTCACCGGGACAGGGTTTCTCTACGAGCAGTACTTC,TRBJ2-7,NA,TRBV5-1,TRBD1
CASSFGQGDTGELFF,TGCGCCAGCAGCTTTGGACAGGGGGATACCGGGGAGCTGTTTTTT,TRBJ2-2,NA,TRBV5-1,TRBD1
CASSLIGGSNIQYF,TGTGCCAGCAGTTTGATTGGGGGTTCAAACATTCAGTACTTC,TRBJ2-4,once,TRBV27,NA
CASSPGGNEPQHF,TGTGCCAGCTCACCAGGGGGCAATGAGCCCCAGCATTTT,TRBJ1-5,NA,TRBV18,NA
CASSPGWDTQYF,TGTGCCAGCAGTCCAGGGTGGGATACGCAGTATTTT,TRBJ2-3,NA,TRBV3-1/TRBV3-2,NA
CASRDPGQLNEKLFF,TGTGCCAGCAGGGACCCGGGACAGCTTAATGAAAAACTGTTTTTT,TRBJ1-4,NA,TRBV2,TRBD1
CASSLGTDSGNTIYF,TGCGCCAGCAGCTTGGGGACAGACTCTGGAAACACCATATATTTT,TRBJ1-3,once,TRBV5-1,NA
CASSLNWDSRYEQYF,TGTGCCAGCAGTTTAAATTGGGACAGCCGCTACGAGCAGTACTTC,TRBJ2-7,NA,TRBV28,TRBD1
CASSSQGGGNQPQHF,TGTGCCAGCAGCTCCCAGGGAGGCGGCAATCAGCCCCAGCATTTT,TRBJ1-5,NA,TRBV7-2,NA
CASSSKTSGGAGEQFF,TGTGCCAGCAGTTCAAAAACTAGCGGGGGGGCGGGTGAGCAGTTCTTC,TRBJ2-1,NA,TRBV6-5,TRBD2
CASSVSGYSNQPQHF,TGTGCCAGCAGCGTAAGCGGTTATAGCAATCAGCCCCAGCATTTT,TRBJ1-5,NA,TRBV9,NA
CASSYVGETQYF,TGTGCCAGCAGTTATGTCGGGGAGACCCAGTACTTC,TRBJ2-5,NA,TRBV6-2/TRBV6-3,NA
CASSLTVFYEQYF,TGTGCCAGCAGTCTTACAGTGTTCTACGAGCAGTACTTC,TRBJ2-7,NA,TRBV7-9,NA
CASSYLIGTSGSRTDTQYF,TGTGCCAGCAGTTACTTGATTGGGACTAGCGGGTCTCGCACAGATACGCAGTATTTT,TRBJ2-3,NA,TRBV6-2/TRBV6-3,TRBD2
CASSPLTGVQETQYF,TGTGCCAGCAGCCCTTTGACAGGGGTGCAAGAGACCCAGTACTTC,TRBJ2-5,NA,TRBV5-4,TRBD1
CASSLRGSWEQYF,TGTGCCAGCAGCTTAAGGGGTAGCTGGGAGCAGTACTTC,TRBJ2-7,NA,TRBV7-2,NA
CASSLTVASNQPQHF,TGTGCCAGCAGCTTGACGGTAGCGAGCAATCAGCCCCAGCATTTT,TRBJ1-5,NA,TRBV5-5,NA
CASSQPGKNTGELFF,TGTGCCAGCAGTCAACCGGGGAAAAACACCGGGGAGCTGTTTTTT,TRBJ2-2,NA,TRBV25-1,NA
CASSSQDIYGYTF,TGTGCCAGCAGCTCACAGGATATCTATGGCTACACCTTC,TRBJ1-2,NA,TRBV7-2,NA
CASSPHMGGEQYF,TGTGCCAGCAGCCCTCACATGGGGGGAGAGCAGTACTTC,TRBJ2-7,NA,TRBV5-4,NA
CASSQDKGASGQPQHF,TGTGCCAGCAGCCAAGACAAGGGGGCTAGTGGTCAGCCCCAGCATTTT,TRBJ1-5,NA,TRBV4-2,TRBD1
CASSPTYLDFVGNTIYF,TGTGCCAGCAGCCCCACCTACCTCGACTTCGTGGGAAACACCATATATTTT,TRBJ1-3,NA,TRBV14,NA
CASSPLGQVATNEKLFF,TGTGCCAGCTCACCCCTCGGACAGGTCGCAACTAATGAAAAACTGTTTTTT,TRBJ1-4,NA,TRBV18,TRBD1
CASSSADSSYEQYF,TGTGCCAGCAGTTCCGCCGACAGCTCCTACGAGCAGTACTTC,TRBJ2-7,NA,TRBV6-5,NA
CASSQEASGGLNTGELFF,TGTGCCAGCAGCCAAGAGGCTAGCGGGGGCCTGAACACCGGGGAGCTGTTTTTT,TRBJ2-2,NA,TRBV4-2,TRBD2
CASSFLNRGTVYEQYF,TGTGCCAGCAGCTTCCTCAACAGGGGTACTGTCTACGAGCAGTACTTC,TRBJ2-7,NA,TRBV7-9,TRBD1
CASSHDSSGNTIYF,TGCGCCAGCAGCCATGACAGCTCTGGAAACACCATATATTTT,TRBJ1-3,NA,TRBV5-1,NA
CASSQGTGFGSDEKLFF,TGTGCCAGCAGCCAAGGGACAGGGTTTGGATCGGATGAAAAACTGTTTTTT,TRBJ1-4,NA,TRBV14,TRBD1
CASSNPTGGHGYTF,TGTGCCAGCAGTAACCCTACAGGGGGCCATGGCTACACCTTC,TRBJ1-2,NA,TRBV6-5,TRBD1
CATGGGGGYQETQYF,TGTGCCACAGGAGGGGGAGGTGGGTACCAAGAGACCCAGTACTTC,TRBJ2-5,NA,TRBV24-1,NA
CASSPATGGGGNTEAFF,TGTGCCAGCTCACCTGCGACAGGGGGCGGAGGGAACACTGAAGCTTTCTTT,TRBJ1-1,once,TRBV18,TRBD1
CASSLFRGRAEAFF,TGTGCCAGCAGTTTATTTAGGGGGCGGGCTGAAGCTTTCTTT,TRBJ1-1,NA,TRBV27,TRBD1
CASSDLQRSNTGELFF,TGTGCCAGCAGCGACCTCCAAAGGAGTAACACCGGGGAGCTGTTTTTT,TRBJ2-2,NA,TRBV7-2,NA
CASSSGTSPNYGYTF,TGTGCCAGCAGTTCTGGAACCAGTCCTAACTATGGCTACACCTTC,TRBJ1-2,NA,TRBV2,NA
CASSLGRRGYEQYF,TGTGCCAGCAGCTTAGGGCGGCGGGGCTACGAGCAGTACTTC,TRBJ2-7,NA,TRBV7-6,NA
CASSRTGIAYGYTF,TGTGCCAGTAGTAGGACAGGGATCGCCTATGGCTACACCTTC,TRBJ1-2,NA,TRBV19,TRBD1
CASSADRGTYEQYF,TGTGCCAGCAGCGCGGACAGGGGCACCTACGAGCAGTACTTC,TRBJ2-7,NA,TRBV5-4,TRBD1
CATSSSRDSGNTIYF,TGTGCCACCAGTTCCTCCCGAGACAGTGGAAACACCATATATTTT,TRBJ1-3,NA,TRBV24-1,NA
CASSYSLLNTEAFF,TGTGCCAGCAGTTACAGCCTTTTGAACACTGAAGCTTTCTTT,TRBJ1-1,NA,TRBV6-5,NA